A single sample is the source of the 17 T cell receptor beta chains below, sequenced in a study of chemoradiotherapy in HPV16-positive cancers. Assay used: immunoSEQ multiplex PCR; TCRdb lists only in-frame clones, some missing. This table holds roughly 12,000 clones, 50% to 75% found once. Sampling was conducted from a patient who underwent chemoradiotherapy. The receptors were sampled from a human donor with HPV-associated anogenital cancer.

The V and J genes are TRBV5-1 and TRBJ2-7; D gene ambiguous. The CDR3 consists of 11 residues. The germline V and J ends were trimmed by 7 bases and 9 bases, with 14 bases remaining between them. Germline V lookup: CDR1 SGHRS, CDR2 YFSETQ. Here the CDR3 DNA reads TGCGCCAGCCTCCTCGATGGTGTGCAGTACTTC. This encodes CASLLDGVQYF.

The CDR3 spells CASSFHRGQNTGELFF. The DNA for the CDR3 is TGTGCCAGTAGTTTCCACAGGGGGCAAAACACCGGGGAGCTGTTTTTT. The J gene is TRBJ2-2, the V gene TRBV19; 9 bases are a match to TRBD1. Trimming removed 5 bases from V and 2 bases from J; junction bases left unmatched: 6. This CDR3 has 16 amino acids. Germline loops: CDR1 LNHDA, CDR2 SQIVND (reference sequence).

The V gene is TRBV5-1, the J gene TRBJ1-2; D is ambiguous. Germline loops: CDR1 SGHRS, CDR2 YFSETQ. V lost 4 bases and J lost 4, with 8 bases in between. This CDR3 region has 12 residues. The CDR3 loop is CASSLHFYGYTF. In nucleotides, the CDR3 is TGCGCCAGCAGCCTCCACTTCTATGGCTACACCTTC.

The chain recombines TRBV5-1 with TRBJ2-1; D tentatively reads TRBD1 or TRBD2 (6 bases each). V lost 4 bases and J 10 bases, leaving 18 bases between the germline ends. Germline lookup yields CDR1 SGHRS and CDR2 YFSETQ. The CDR3 has 14 amino acids. This CDR3 reads CASSGGLRGGEQFF. In DNA, the CDR3 is TGCGCCAGCAGCGGGGGACTCCGAGGGGGAGAGCAGTTCTTC.

This chain links TRBV29-1 with TRBJ2-1; D ambiguous. Trimming cost V 1 base and J 0 bases, with 13 bases left between them. CDR1 is SQVTM and CDR2 is ANQGSEA in the germline V gene. This CDR3 region has 16 residues. CDR3 DNA sequence: TGCAGCGTTGAAGGCGGCGGATTGAGCTCCTACAATGAGCAGTTCTTC. It is translated as CSVEGGGLSSYNEQFF.

The J gene is TRBJ1-2, the V gene TRBV28, with D perhaps matching TRBD1 (5 bases). Trimming took 6 bases from V and 3 from J, leaving 20 bases between them. The CDR3 covers 16 residues. The germline gives CDR1 MDHEN, CDR2 SYDVKM. In DNA form, the CDR3 reads TGTGCCAGCAGGGGAACAGCATGGGGGGGTGACTATGGCTACACCTTC. This sequence encodes CASRGTAWGGDYGYTF.

CDR3 nucleotide sequence: TGTGCCAGCAGCGCCCAGACAGGGTTGGATGGCTACACCTTC. It translates to CASSAQTGLDGYTF. The chain uses TRBV5-5 and TRBJ1-2, with TRBD1 identical over 7 bases. Germline loops: CDR1 SGHKS, CDR2 YYEKEE (reference sequence). The V gene end was trimmed by 4 bases and the J gene end by 6 bases; junction bases not matched to a gene: 9. The CDR3 runs to 14 residues.

This clone was counted between two and nine times. The rearrangement uses TRBV10-3 and TRBJ2-7; D might be TRBD2 (7 bases). Trimming took off 0 bases at V and 7 bases at J, with 16 bases between the two ends. The length of the CDR3 is 15 residues. CDR1 is ENHRY and CDR2 is SYGVKD in the germline V gene. The CDR3, as DNA: TGTGCCATCAGTGAGTCCGGGACAACCGGGGGGGAGCAGTACTTC. This sequence encodes CAISESGTTGGEQYF.

V and J are TRBV25-1 and TRBJ2-1; 8 bases map to TRBD1. V trimming: 4 bases; J trimming: 4 bases; junction bases outside the gene matches: 3. The V gene's germline CDR1 is MGHDK and CDR2 SYGVNS. The CDR3 has 14 amino acids. CDR3 in DNA: TGTGCCAGCAGTGGGGACAGGTTTTACAATGAGCAGTTCTTC. Amino acids: CASSGDRFYNEQFF.

This clone was seen once. The chain couples TRBV15 to TRBJ2-5; TRBD2 might be the D (6 bases). CDR1 is LNHNV and CDR2 is YYDKDF in the germline V gene (reference sequence). V gave up 2 bases and J gave up 5 bases, with 15 bases separating them. The CDR3 length is 15 residues. DNA of the CDR3: TGTGCCACCAGCAGATCCTGGGGAGGCGGCGAGACCCAGTACTTC. Protein sequence: CATSRSWGGGETQYF.

V is TRBV7-2 and J is TRBJ1-1; D call uncertain. Between the trimmed V and J ends, which lost 5 bases and 6 bases, there was a span of 16 bases. CDR1 is SGHTA and CDR2 is FQGNSA in the germline V gene. CDR3 length equals 14 residues. In DNA, the CDR3 is TGTGCCAGCAGCCGGAGGTTAAGGTTCGCTGAAGCTTTCTTT. Its protein product is CASSRRLRFAEAFF.

This clone was detected only a few times. V usage is TRBV7-2 and J usage is TRBJ1-4; possibly TRBD1 for D (6 bases). Per the germline V gene, CDR1 is SGHTA and CDR2 is FQGNSA. The CDR3 runs 15 residues. Trimming cost V 1 base and J 5 bases, with 11 bases left between them. CDR3 bases: TGTGCCAGCAGCTTAGGAGGTGGGGGCAATGAAAAACTGTTTTTT. Translating gives CASSLGGGGNEKLFF.

V gene TRBV5-1 combines with J gene TRBJ2-1, with TRBD2 matching 8 bases. The germline CDR1 and CDR2 sequences are SGHRS and YFSETQ. CDR3 length equals 15 residues. Trimming took 3 bases from V and 4 from J; bases not matched to a gene: 6. The DNA of the CDR3 is TGCGCCAGCAGCTCAGCGGGAGTCGGGTACAATGAGCAGTTCTTC. Translating gives CASSSAGVGYNEQFF.

The rearrangement links TRBV9 to TRBJ1-1, with D possibly matching TRBD1 (5 bases). This CDR3 spans 14 amino acids. The V gene lost 4 bases and the J gene lost 4 bases, with 14 bases spanning the gap. Germline loops: CDR1 SGDLS, CDR2 YYNGEE. The CDR3 reads CASSPTGGSTEAFF. As DNA, the CDR3 is TGTGCCAGCAGCCCGACTGGGGGAAGCACTGAAGCTTTCTTT. Full variable domain (remainder filled in from reference TRBV9 and TRBJ1-1): DSGVTQTPKHLITATGQRVTLRCSPRSGDLSVYWYQQSLDQGLQFLIQYYNGEERAKGNILERFSAQQFPDLHSELNLSSLELGDSALYFCASSPTGGSTEAFFGQGTRLTVV.

The rearrangement uses TRBV10-3 and TRBJ1-1; TRBD1 is a possible D gene (6 bases). Trimming took off 1 base at V and 5 bases at J, with 11 bases between the two ends. The germline V gene has CDR1 ENHRY and CDR2 SYGVKD. This CDR3 region has 14 residues. CDR3 DNA sequence: TGTGCCATCAGTGAGTTGACAGGTCCAACTGAAGCTTTCTTT. This translates into CAISELTGPTEAFF.

The chain combines TRBV5-6 with TRBJ2-7; perhaps TRBD2 as D (5 bases). Germline CDR1 and CDR2: SGHDT and YYEEEE. There are 14 residues in the CDR3. Trimming cost V 2 bases and J 2 bases, with 11 bases left between them. In DNA, the CDR3 is TGTGCCAGCAGCTTTGAGGGCAGCCCCTACGAGCAGTACTTC. It specifies CASSFEGSPYEQYF.

This sequence joins TRBV13 and TRBJ2-7, with TRBD1 as a possible D gene (6 bases). Germline lookup yields CDR1 PRHDT and CDR2 FYEKMQ (reference sequence). V shed 3 bases and J shed 5 bases, with 11 bases lying between them. CDR3 size: 13 residues. The CDR3 coding sequence is TGTGCCAGCAGCTTTACAGGGATCGACGAGCAGTACTTC. Encoded protein: CASSFTGIDEQYF. The whole variable domain, filled in from reference TRBV13 and TRBJ2-7, reads AAGVIQSPRHLIKEKRETATLKCYPIPRHDTVYWYQQGPGQDPQFLISFYEKMQSDKGSIPDRFSAQQFSDYHSELNMSSLELGDSALYFCASSFTGIDEQYFGPGTRLTVT.